One and the same sample provided the 8 T cell receptor beta chains below, sequenced in a study of cytomegalovirus exposure and HLA in healthy donors. Primers included in the PCR were 60 Vbeta and 13 Jbeta primers. Here immunoSEQ multiplex PCR was the method, and the copy in TCRdb shows in-frame clones only, minus some. Here the sample spans about 240,000 clones, approximately 81% being singletons. The sample comprised PBMCs. Source of these receptors: a woman aged 55-70 years in good health and CMV-seropositive.

The chain carries TRBV6-4 and TRBJ1-2; TRBD1 agrees at 8 bases. CDR1 and CDR2 from the germline V gene are MRHNA and SNTAGT. The CDR3 has 13 residues. J was trimmed by 2 bases and V by 8 bases; bases with no gene match: 4. The chain's CDR3 is CASSRDRNYGYTF. The CDR3 nucleotides are TGTGCCAGCTCCCGGGACAGGAACTATGGCTACACCTTC.

V gene TRBV27 combines with J gene TRBJ1-2; TRBD1 agrees at 11 bases. The CDR3 consists of 14 residues. In germline, CDR1 is MNHEY, CDR2 SMNVEV (reference sequence). Trimming took 3 bases from V and 8 from J; bases not matched to a gene: 5. The CDR3 bases are TGTGCCAGCAGTTTGGCGGGACAGGGGGGGGGCTACACCTTC. It encodes CASSLAGQGGGYTF.

V is TRBV9 and J is TRBJ2-1; 8 bases map to TRBD1. Unmatched junction bases numbered 10, after V lost 5 bases and J lost 12 bases. From germline, CDR1 is SGDLS and CDR2 YYNGEE. The CDR3 covers 13 residues. The CDR3 reads CASSRDYRGWQFF. In DNA form, the CDR3 reads TGTGCCAGCAGTAGAGATTACAGGGGGTGGCAGTTCTTC.

The chain employs TRBV5-1 and TRBJ2-3; D may be TRBD2 (6 bases). The V end lost 0 bases, the J end lost 0 bases, and 8 bases lay between the germline ends. This CDR3 has 15 amino acids. CDR1 SGHRS and CDR2 YFSETQ come from the germline V gene. The CDR3: CASSLVGGSTDTQYF. In DNA, the CDR3 is TGCGCCAGCAGCTTGGTCGGGGGTAGCACAGATACGCAGTATTTT.

This clone was seen just once. The chain has TRBV15 and TRBJ1-1, with a weak D call TRBD1 (6 bases). The CDR3 runs 15 residues. V dropped 1 base and J dropped 5 bases, with 14 bases sitting between them. Germline V lookup: CDR1 LNHNV, CDR2 YYDKDF (reference sequence). CDR3 loop: CATSRASTGETEAFF. CDR3 bases: TGTGCCACCAGCAGAGCATCGACAGGAGAGACTGAAGCTTTCTTT.

The rearrangement joins TRBV7-9 to TRBJ1-1; 9 bases are shared with TRBD1. This CDR3 spans 14 amino acids. Germline assignment: CDR1 SEHNR and CDR2 FQNEAQ (reference sequence). The ends lost 8 bases at V and 0 bases at J; junction bases unmatched: 4. The CDR3 loop reads CASDRGSMNTEAFF. DNA for the CDR3: TGTGCCAGCGACAGGGGGTCCATGAACACTGAAGCTTTCTTT.

The J gene is TRBJ2-1, the V gene TRBV7-9; D call uncertain. Germline CDR1 SEHNR, CDR2 FQNEAQ (reference sequence). This CDR3 has 12 residues. V was clipped by 1 base and J by 8 bases, with 6 bases between them. As DNA, the CDR3 is TGTGCCAGCAGCTTAGGAAGCTATGAGCAGTTCTTC. Its protein is CASSLGSYEQFF.

V gene TRBV6-6 combines with J gene TRBJ2-7, with TRBD1 identical over 7 bases. Looked up from germline, CDR1 is MNHNY and CDR2 is SVGAGI (reference sequence). Germline trimming cut 2 bases from V and 6 bases from J; bases unmatched to any gene: 1. There are 12 residues in the CDR3. The CDR3 sequence is CASSYNRGEQYF. DNA for the CDR3: TGTGCCAGCAGTTACAACAGGGGCGAGCAGTACTTC.